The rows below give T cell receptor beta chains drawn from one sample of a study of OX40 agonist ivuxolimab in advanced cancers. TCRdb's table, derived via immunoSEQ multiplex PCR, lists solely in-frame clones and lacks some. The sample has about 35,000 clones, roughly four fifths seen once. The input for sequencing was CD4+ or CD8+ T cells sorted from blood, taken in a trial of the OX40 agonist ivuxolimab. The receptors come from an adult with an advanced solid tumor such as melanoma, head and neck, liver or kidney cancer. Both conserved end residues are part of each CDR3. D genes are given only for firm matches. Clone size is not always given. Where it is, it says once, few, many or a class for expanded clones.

DNA: TGTGCCAGCAGCTTAAGCGACTCCCACTCTGGGGCCAACGTCCTGACTTTC
CDR3: CASSLSDSHSGANVLTF
size: few
D: NA
J: TRBJ2-6
V: TRBV7-9

DNA: TGTGCCAGCAGCCCCCGGTCCCTCGAGCAGTACTTC
CDR3: CASSPRSLEQYF
size: NA
D: NA
J: TRBJ2-7
V: TRBV7-8

DNA: TGTGCCTGGAGTGTAGGAGGGAACGAGCAGTACTTC
CDR3: CAWSVGGNEQYF
size: few
D: NA
J: TRBJ2-7
V: TRBV30

DNA: TGTGCCAGCAGCTTAAGTGGGACAGTCCCCTACGAGCAGTACTTC
CDR3: CASSLSGTVPYEQYF
size: NA
D: TRBD1
J: TRBJ2-7
V: TRBV11-2

DNA: TGTGCCAGCAGCTTAGGGGCAGGGTCAGATACGCAGTATTTT
CDR3: CASSLGAGSDTQYF
size: NA
D: NA
J: TRBJ2-3
V: TRBV11-2

DNA: TGTGCCAGCAGTTTGAGACACTCGTACGAGCAGTACTTC
CDR3: CASSLRHSYEQYF
size: NA
D: NA
J: TRBJ2-7
V: TRBV27

DNA: TGTGCCTGGAGAGCTCTTGGGGACCTATCTACGCAGCAGTACTTC
CDR3: CAWRALGDLSTQQYF
size: NA
D: NA
J: TRBJ2-7
V: TRBV30

DNA: TGTGCCAGCAGTCTCTCGCCCCTGCTAAACAATGAGCAGTTCTTC
CDR3: CASSLSPLLNNEQFF
size: NA
D: NA
J: TRBJ2-1
V: TRBV27

DNA: TGTGCCAGCAGTAAAACAGGGGTAATGCCAGGAAACACCATATATTTT
CDR3: CASSKTGVMPGNTIYF
size: NA
D: TRBD1
J: TRBJ1-3
V: TRBV2

DNA: TGTGCCAGCAGTGAGACAGGGGACGAGCAGTACTTC
CDR3: CASSETGDEQYF
size: NA
D: TRBD1
J: TRBJ2-7
V: TRBV6-5

DNA: TGTGCCAGCAGCTTGGGGCCCGGCCAGAACACCATATATTTT
CDR3: CASSLGPGQNTIYF
size: few
D: NA
J: TRBJ1-3
V: TRBV5-4

DNA: TGTGCCAGCAGTGACCGGGGTCCGGGCGGGGAGCTGTTTTTT
CDR3: CASSDRGPGGELFF
size: NA
D: NA
J: TRBJ2-2
V: TRBV7-8

DNA: TGTGCCAGCAGTTACTCGAAGGCAGGGGGAGACTACGAGCAGTACTTC
CDR3: CASSYSKAGGDYEQYF
size: NA
D: TRBD1
J: TRBJ2-7
V: TRBV6-5

DNA: TGTGCCAGCAGCTTGGGACAGGGCCGAGTCTATGGCTACACCTTC
CDR3: CASSLGQGRVYGYTF
size: NA
D: TRBD1
J: TRBJ1-2
V: TRBV5-4

DNA: TGTGCCAGCAGTGTGGTCCAAACCCTTAACTATGGCTACACCTTC
CDR3: CASSVVQTLNYGYTF
size: NA
D: NA
J: TRBJ1-2
V: TRBV6-1

DNA: TGTGCCAGCAGTTTACAGTACTCTGGGGCCAACGTCCTGACTTTC
CDR3: CASSLQYSGANVLTF
size: medium-sized
D: NA
J: TRBJ2-6
V: TRBV27

DNA: TGTGCCAGCAGCTGGGGACAGGGTAACTTGGAGCAGTACTTC
CDR3: CASSWGQGNLEQYF
size: NA
D: TRBD1
J: TRBJ2-7
V: TRBV5-5

DNA: TGCGCCAGCCGGGACGGTACCTACGAGCAGTACTTC
CDR3: CASRDGTYEQYF
size: NA
D: NA
J: TRBJ2-7
V: TRBV5-1

DNA: TGTGCCAGCAGCCTCCGGACAGGTTGGCAGCCCCAGCATTTT
CDR3: CASSLRTGWQPQHF
size: NA
D: TRBD1
J: TRBJ1-5
V: TRBV7-6

DNA: TGTGCCAGCAGTCCCTGGGGAGTATCCAATGAGCAGTTCTTC
CDR3: CASSPWGVSNEQFF
size: NA
D: NA
J: TRBJ2-1
V: TRBV6-6

DNA: TGTGCCAGTAGTATTCTACGATATAGCAATCAGCCCCAGCATTTT
CDR3: CASSILRYSNQPQHF
size: NA
D: NA
J: TRBJ1-5
V: TRBV19

DNA: TGTGCCAGCAGCTTCAGAAGCGGGGGGGCCGACAATGAGCAGTTCTTC
CDR3: CASSFRSGGADNEQFF
size: NA
D: TRBD2
J: TRBJ2-1
V: TRBV7-3

DNA: TGTGCCAGCAGCTTATATCAGGGGACCCTCAACACAGATACGCAGTATTTT
CDR3: CASSLYQGTLNTDTQYF
size: NA
D: NA
J: TRBJ2-3
V: TRBV7-9

DNA: TGTGCCAGCAGTGAACGGACAGGGGGAACAGATACGCAGTATTTT
CDR3: CASSERTGGTDTQYF
size: NA
D: TRBD1
J: TRBJ2-3
V: TRBV6-1

DNA: TGTGCCAGCAGCAAGGTCCAGGGGGATTCACCCAACACTGAAGCTTTCTTT
CDR3: CASSKVQGDSPNTEAFF
size: NA
D: NA
J: TRBJ1-1
V: TRBV21-1

DNA: TGCGCCAGCAGCCCAGAGGCAGGGGGCTATACTGAAGCTTTCTTT
CDR3: CASSPEAGGYTEAFF
size: NA
D: TRBD1
J: TRBJ1-1
V: TRBV4-3

DNA: TGTGCCAGCAGTGAAGCGACTAGCGGGAGCAATGAGCAGTTCTTC
CDR3: CASSEATSGSNEQFF
size: NA
D: TRBD2
J: TRBJ2-1
V: TRBV6-1

DNA: TGCGCCAGCAGCCAGCGGGAAAGGGGCTACAATGAGCAGTTCTTC
CDR3: CASSQRERGYNEQFF
size: NA
D: NA
J: TRBJ2-1
V: TRBV4-1

DNA: TGTGCCAGCAGCTCGCCCTCGAGGGGAGGATACGAGCAGTACTTC
CDR3: CASSSPSRGGYEQYF
size: NA
D: NA
J: TRBJ2-7
V: TRBV7-9

DNA: TGTGCCAGCAGTGGACAGGGGCTCACAGATACGCAGTATTTT
CDR3: CASSGQGLTDTQYF
size: NA
D: TRBD1
J: TRBJ2-3
V: TRBV27

DNA: TGTGCCAGCAGCCTTTGGACAAGTCCAGGGAAGGATGGCTACACCTTC
CDR3: CASSLWTSPGKDGYTF
size: NA
D: NA
J: TRBJ1-2
V: TRBV7-2